This T cell receptor (beta chain) was captured by sequencing in a study of cytomegalovirus exposure and HLA in healthy donors. The donors formed part of the 120-subject validation cohort, distinct from the roughly 700-subject first cohort. Profiling relied on immunoSEQ multiplex PCR, and the TCRdb table lists in-frame clones only, not all of them. The sample has about 240,000 clones, about 86% seen once. The germline V gene encodes CDR1 LNHDA and CDR2 SQIVND (reference sequence). The V gene end was trimmed by 4 bases and the J gene end by 2 bases; junction bases not matched to a gene: 6. This CDR3 comprises 17 residues. This clone has a handful of counts.

The TCR was taken from a man aged 18 to 30 in good health and CMV-seronegative. Sequencing was done on a sample of PBMCs. The chain couples TRBV19 to TRBJ2-1, with 12 bases lining up with TRBD1. This CDR3 is CASSRGTGGRTYNEQFF. The CDR3 DNA reads as TGTGCCAGTAGTAGAGGGACAGGGGGCAGGACCTACAATGAGCAGTTCTTC.